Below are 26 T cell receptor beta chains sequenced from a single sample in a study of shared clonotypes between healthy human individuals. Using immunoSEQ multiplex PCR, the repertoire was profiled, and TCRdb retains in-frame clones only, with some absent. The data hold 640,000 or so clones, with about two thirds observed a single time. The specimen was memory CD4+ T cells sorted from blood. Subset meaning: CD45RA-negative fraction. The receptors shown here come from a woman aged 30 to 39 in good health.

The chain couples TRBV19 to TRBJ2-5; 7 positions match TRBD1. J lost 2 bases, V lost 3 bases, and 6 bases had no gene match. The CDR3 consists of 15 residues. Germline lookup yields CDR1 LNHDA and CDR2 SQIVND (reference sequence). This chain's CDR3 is CASSMTGTEQETQYF. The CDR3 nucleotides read TGTGCCAGTAGTATGACCGGGACAGAACAAGAGACCCAGTACTTC. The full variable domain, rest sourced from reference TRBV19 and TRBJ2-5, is DGGITQSPKYLFRKEGQNVTLSCEQNLNHDAMYWYRQDPGQGLRLIYYSQIVNDFQKGDIAEGYSVSREKKESFPLTVTSAQKNPTAFYLCASSMTGTEQETQYFGPGTRLLVL.

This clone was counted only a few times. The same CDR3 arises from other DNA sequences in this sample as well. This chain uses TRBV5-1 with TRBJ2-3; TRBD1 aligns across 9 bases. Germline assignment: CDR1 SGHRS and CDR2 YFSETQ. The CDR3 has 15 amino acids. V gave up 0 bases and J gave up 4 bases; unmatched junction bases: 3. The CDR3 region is CASSLGDRDADTQYF. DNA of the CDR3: TGCGCCAGCAGCTTGGGGGACAGGGACGCAGATACGCAGTATTTT.

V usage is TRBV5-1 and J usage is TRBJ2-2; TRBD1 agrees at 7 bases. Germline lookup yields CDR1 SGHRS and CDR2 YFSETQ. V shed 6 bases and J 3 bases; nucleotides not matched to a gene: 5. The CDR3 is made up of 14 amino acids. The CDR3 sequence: CASKGQIDTGELFF. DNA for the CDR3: TGCGCCAGCAAGGGACAGATAGACACCGGGGAGCTGTTTTTT. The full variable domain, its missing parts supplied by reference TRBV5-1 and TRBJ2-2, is KAGVTQTPRYLIKTRGQQVTLSCSPISGHRSVSWYQQTPGQGLQFLFEYFSETQRNKGNFPGRFSGRQFSNSRSEMNVSTLELGDSALYLCASKGQIDTGELFFGEGSRLTVL.

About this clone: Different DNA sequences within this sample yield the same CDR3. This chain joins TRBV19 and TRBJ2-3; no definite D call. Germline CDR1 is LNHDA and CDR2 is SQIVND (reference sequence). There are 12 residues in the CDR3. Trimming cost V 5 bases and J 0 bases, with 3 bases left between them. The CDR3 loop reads CASSPSTDTQYF. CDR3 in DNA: TGTGCCAGTAGTCCCAGCACAGATACGCAGTATTTT.

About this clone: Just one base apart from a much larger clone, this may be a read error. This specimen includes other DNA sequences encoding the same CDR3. The CDR3 protein is CASSLDSSSYNEQFF. CDR3 coding DNA: TGCGCCAGCAGCTTAGACTCAAGCTCCTACAATGAGCAGTTCTTC. The gene calls are TRBV5-1 and TRBJ2-1; no definite D call. Looked up from germline, CDR1 is SGHRS and CDR2 is YFSETQ. V was pared by 2 bases and J by 0 bases, with 9 bases between. CDR3 length: 15 amino acids.

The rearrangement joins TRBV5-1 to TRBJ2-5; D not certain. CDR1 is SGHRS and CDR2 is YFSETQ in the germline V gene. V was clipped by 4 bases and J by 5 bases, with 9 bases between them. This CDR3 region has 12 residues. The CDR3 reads CASSQTQETQYF. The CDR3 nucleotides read TGCGCCAGCAGCCAGACGCAGGAGACCCAGTACTTC.

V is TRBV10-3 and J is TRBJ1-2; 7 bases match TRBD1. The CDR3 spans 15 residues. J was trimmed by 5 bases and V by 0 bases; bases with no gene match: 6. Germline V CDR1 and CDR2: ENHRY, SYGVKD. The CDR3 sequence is CAISESQAGGYGYTF. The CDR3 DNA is TGTGCCATCAGTGAGTCCCAGGCAGGGGGGTATGGCTACACCTTC.

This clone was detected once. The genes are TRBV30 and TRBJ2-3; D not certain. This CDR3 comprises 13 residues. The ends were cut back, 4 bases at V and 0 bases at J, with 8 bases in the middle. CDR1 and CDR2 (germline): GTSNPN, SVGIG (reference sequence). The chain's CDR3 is CAWIVKSTDTQYF. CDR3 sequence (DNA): TGTGCCTGGATCGTTAAGAGCACAGATACGCAGTATTTT.

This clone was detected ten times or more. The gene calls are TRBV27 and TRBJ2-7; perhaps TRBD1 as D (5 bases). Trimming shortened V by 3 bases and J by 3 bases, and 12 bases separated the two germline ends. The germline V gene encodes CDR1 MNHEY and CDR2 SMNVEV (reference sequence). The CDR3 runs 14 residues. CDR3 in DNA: TGTGCCAGCAGTTTCCTCCCTAGGGGCTACGAGCAGTACTTC. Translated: CASSFLPRGYEQYF.

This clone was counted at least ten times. CDR3 sequence: CSVRGQGADEQYF. As DNA, the CDR3 is TGCAGCGTCAGGGGACAGGGGGCGGACGAGCAGTACTTC. The chain combines TRBV29-1 with TRBJ2-7; 12 positions match TRBD1. The CDR3 runs to 13 residues. Germline lookup yields CDR1 SQVTM and CDR2 ANQGSEA. J gave up 5 bases and V 6 bases, and 5 bases lay outside the gene matches.

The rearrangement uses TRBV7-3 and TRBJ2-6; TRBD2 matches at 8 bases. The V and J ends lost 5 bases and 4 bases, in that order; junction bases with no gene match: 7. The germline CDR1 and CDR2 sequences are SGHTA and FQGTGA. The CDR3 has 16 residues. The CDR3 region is CASSPSGSYGANVLTF. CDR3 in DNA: TGTGCCAGCAGCCCGAGCGGGAGCTACGGGGCCAACGTCCTGACTTTC.

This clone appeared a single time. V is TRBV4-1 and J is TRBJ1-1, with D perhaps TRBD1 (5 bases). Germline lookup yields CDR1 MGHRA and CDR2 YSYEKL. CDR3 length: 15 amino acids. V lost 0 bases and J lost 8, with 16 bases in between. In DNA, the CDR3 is TGCGCCAGCAGCCAAGAAGGTATAGACAGTGGAGAAGCTTTCTTT. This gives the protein CASSQEGIDSGEAFF.

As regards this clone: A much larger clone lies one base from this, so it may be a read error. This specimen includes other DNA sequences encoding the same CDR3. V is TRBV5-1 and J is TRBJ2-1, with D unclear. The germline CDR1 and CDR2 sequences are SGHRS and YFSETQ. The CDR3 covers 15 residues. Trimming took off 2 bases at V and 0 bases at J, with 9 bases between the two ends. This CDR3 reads CASSLDTSSYNEQFF. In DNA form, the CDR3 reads TGCGCCAGCAGCTTAGACACCAGCTCCTACAATGAGCAGTTCTTC. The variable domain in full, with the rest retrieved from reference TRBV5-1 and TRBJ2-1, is KAGVTQTPRYLIKTRGQQVTLSCSPISGHRSVSWYQQTPGQGLQFLFEYFSETQRNKGNFPGRFSGRQFSNSRSEMNVSTLELGDSALYLCASSLDTSSYNEQFFGPGTRLTVL.

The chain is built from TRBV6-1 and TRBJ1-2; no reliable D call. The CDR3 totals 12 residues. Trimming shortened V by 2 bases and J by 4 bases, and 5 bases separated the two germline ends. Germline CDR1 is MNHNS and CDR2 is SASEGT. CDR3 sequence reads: CASSETVYGYTF. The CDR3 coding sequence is TGTGCCAGCAGTGAAACCGTCTATGGCTACACCTTC.

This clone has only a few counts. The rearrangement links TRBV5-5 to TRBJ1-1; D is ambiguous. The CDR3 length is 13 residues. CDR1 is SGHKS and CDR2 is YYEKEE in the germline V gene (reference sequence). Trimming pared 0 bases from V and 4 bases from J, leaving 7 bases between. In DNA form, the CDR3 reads TGTGCCAGCAGCTTGGGAGGGCGCACTGAAGCTTTCTTT. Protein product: CASSLGGRTEAFF.

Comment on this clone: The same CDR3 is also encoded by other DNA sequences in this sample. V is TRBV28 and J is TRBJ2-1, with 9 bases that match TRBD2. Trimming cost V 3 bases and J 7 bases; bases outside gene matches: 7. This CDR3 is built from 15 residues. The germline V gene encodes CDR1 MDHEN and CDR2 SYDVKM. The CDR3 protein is CASSFPAGGGNEQFF. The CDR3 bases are TGTGCCAGCAGTTTCCCTGCGGGAGGGGGAAATGAGCAGTTCTTC.

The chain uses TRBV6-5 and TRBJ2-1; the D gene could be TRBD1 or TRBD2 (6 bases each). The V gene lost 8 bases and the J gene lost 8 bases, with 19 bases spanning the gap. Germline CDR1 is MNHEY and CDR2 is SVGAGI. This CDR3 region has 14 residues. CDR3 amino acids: CASGARGREDEQFF. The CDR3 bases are TGTGCCAGCGGGGCCCGGGGGCGCGAGGATGAGCAGTTCTTC.

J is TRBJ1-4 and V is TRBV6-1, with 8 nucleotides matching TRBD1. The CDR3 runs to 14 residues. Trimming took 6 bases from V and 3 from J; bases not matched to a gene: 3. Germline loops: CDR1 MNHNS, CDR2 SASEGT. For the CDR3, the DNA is TGTGCCAGCAGACGGACAGGGCCTAATGAAAAACTGTTTTTT. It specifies CASRRTGPNEKLFF.

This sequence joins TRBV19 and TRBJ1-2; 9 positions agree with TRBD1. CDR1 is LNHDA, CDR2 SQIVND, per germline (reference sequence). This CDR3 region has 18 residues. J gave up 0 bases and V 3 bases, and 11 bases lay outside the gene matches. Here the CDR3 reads CASSILWTGVSTNYGYTF. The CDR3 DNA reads TGTGCCAGTAGTATCCTCTGGACAGGGGTTTCGACTAACTATGGCTACACCTTC.

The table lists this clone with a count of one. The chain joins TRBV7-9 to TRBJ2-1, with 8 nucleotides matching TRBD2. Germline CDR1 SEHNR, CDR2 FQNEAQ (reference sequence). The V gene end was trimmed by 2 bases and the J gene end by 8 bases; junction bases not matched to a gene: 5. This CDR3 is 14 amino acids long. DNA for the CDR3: TGTGCCAGCAGCTTACTTACGGGAGGGGATGAGCAGTTCTTC. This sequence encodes CASSLLTGGDEQFF. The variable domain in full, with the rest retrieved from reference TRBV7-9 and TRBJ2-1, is DTGVSQNPRHKITKRGQNVTFRCDPISEHNRLYWYRQTLGQGPEFLTYFQNEAQLEKSRLLSDRFSAERPKGSFSTLEIQRTEQGDSAMYLCASSLLTGGDEQFFGPGTRLTVL.

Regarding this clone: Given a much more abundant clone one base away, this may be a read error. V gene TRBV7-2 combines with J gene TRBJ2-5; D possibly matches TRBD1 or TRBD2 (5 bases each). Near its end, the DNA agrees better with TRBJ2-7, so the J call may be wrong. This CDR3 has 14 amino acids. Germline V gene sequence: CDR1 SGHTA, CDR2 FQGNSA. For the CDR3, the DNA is TGTGCCAGCAGCCCGAGTTGGGGGTCCTACGAGCAGTACTTC. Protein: CASSPSWGSYEQYF.

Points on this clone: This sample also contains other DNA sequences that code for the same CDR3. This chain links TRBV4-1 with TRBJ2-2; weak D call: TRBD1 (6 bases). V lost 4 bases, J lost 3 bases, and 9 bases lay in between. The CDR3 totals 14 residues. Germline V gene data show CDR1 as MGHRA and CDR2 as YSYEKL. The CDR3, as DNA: TGCGCCAGCAGCCTAGGGGGAGACACCGGGGAGCTGTTTTTT. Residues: CASSLGGDTGELFF.

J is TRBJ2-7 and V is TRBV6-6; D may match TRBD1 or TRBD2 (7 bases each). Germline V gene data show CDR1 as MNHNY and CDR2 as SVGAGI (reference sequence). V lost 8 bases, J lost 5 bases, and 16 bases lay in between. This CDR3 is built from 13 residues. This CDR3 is CASGATGTNEQYF. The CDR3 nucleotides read TGTGCCAGCGGTGCGACAGGGACTAACGAGCAGTACTTC.

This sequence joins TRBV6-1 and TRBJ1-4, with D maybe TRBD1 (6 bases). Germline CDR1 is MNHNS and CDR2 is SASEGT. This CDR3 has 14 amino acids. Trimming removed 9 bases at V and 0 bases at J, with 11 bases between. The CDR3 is CASRQVATNEKLFF. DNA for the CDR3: TGTGCCAGTCGACAGGTTGCAACTAATGAAAAACTGTTTTTT.

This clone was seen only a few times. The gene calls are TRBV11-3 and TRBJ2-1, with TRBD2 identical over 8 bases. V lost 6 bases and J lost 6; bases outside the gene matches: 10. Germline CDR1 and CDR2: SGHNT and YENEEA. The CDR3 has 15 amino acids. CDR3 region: CASREGSGSFNEQFF. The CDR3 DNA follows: TGTGCCAGCAGGGAGGGCAGCGGGAGTTTCAATGAGCAGTTCTTC. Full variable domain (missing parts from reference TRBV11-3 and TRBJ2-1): EAGVVQSPRYKIIEKKQPVAFWCNPISGHNTLYWYLQNLGQGPELLIRYENEEAVDDSQLPKDRFSAERLKGVDSTLKIQPAELGDSAVYLCASREGSGSFNEQFFGPGTRLTVL.

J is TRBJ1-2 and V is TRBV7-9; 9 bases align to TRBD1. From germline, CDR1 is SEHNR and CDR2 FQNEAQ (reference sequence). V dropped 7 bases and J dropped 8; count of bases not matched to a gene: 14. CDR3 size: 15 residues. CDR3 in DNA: TGTGCCAGCATCGAGTGGGGGGACAGGGAGGAAGGCTACACCTTC. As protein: CASIEWGDREEGYTF.